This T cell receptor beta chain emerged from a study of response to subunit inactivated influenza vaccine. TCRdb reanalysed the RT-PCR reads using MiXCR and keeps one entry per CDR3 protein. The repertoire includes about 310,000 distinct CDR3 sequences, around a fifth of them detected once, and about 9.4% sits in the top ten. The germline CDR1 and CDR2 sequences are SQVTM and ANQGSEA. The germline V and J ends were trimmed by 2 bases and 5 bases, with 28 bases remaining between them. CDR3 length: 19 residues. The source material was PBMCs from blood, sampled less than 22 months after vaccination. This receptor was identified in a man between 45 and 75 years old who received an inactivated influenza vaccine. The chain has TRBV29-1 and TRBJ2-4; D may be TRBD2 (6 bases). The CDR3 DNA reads TGCAGCGTTGAAAGGTTTAAGCGGGTTCTTCCGATTAGCCAAAACATTCAGTACTTC. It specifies CSVERFKRVLPISQNIQYF.